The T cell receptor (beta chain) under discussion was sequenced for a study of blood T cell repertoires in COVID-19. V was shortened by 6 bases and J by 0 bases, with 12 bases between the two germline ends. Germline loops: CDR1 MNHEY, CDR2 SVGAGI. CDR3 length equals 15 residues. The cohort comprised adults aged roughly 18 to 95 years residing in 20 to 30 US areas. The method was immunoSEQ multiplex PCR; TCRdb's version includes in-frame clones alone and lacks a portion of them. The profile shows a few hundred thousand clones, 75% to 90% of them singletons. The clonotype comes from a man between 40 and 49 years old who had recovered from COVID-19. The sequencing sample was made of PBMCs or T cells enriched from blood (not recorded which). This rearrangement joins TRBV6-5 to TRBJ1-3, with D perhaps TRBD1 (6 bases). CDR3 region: CASRSQGSSGNTIYF. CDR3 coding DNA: TGTGCCAGCAGATCGCAGGGGTCCTCTGGAAACACCATATATTTT.